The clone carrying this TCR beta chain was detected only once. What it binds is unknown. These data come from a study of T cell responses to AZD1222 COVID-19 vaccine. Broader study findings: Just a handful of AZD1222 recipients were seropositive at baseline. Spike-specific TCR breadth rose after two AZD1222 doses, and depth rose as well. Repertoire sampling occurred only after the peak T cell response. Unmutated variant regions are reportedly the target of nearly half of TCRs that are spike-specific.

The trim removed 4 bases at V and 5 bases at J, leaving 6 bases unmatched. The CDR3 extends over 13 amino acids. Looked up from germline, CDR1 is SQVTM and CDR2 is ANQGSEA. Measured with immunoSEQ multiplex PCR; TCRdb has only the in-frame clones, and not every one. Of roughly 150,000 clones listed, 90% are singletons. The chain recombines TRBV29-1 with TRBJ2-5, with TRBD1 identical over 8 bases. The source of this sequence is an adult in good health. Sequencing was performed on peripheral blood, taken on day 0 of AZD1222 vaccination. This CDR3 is CSVGQGLGETQYF. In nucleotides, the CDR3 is TGCAGCGTTGGACAGGGGTTGGGGGAGACCCAGTACTTC.